Detailed here is one TCR beta chain. Its antigen remains unidentified. Germline V lookup: CDR1 MNHNS, CDR2 SASEGT. The ends were cut back, 3 bases at V and 0 bases at J, with 9 bases in the middle. CDR3 length equals 15 residues. This entry comes from a study of cytomegalovirus exposure and HLA in healthy donors. About the study: It was reported in a later analysis that the same platform had been used for the approximately 110 validation repertoires as for the 666 first-cohort repertoires. Study findings and constraints: Cytomegalovirus status was reportedly diagnosed by the classifier with high sensitivity and specificity. Cytomegalovirus-associated status was assigned to about 160 TCR beta chains. Most TCR sequences were uncommon, yet certain public TCRs appeared in many donors.

The repertoire was sequenced with immunoSEQ multiplex PCR; TCRdb's copy has only in-frame clones and lacks some. Of some 180,000 clones listed, around nine tenths are singletons. The J gene is TRBJ2-1, the V gene TRBV6-1; D remains ambiguous. This clonotype originated in a young man in good health and CMV-seropositive. The sequenced material came from PBMCs. The CDR3, as DNA: TGTGCCAGCAGTGATGTGATCGCCTCCTACAATGAGCAGTTCTTC. Its translation: CASSDVIASYNEQFF.